The rows below give T cell receptor beta chains drawn from one sample of a study of OX40 agonist ivuxolimab in advanced cancers. Some clones are missing from TCRdb's copy, which holds only in-frame ones; the method was immunoSEQ multiplex PCR. Counted here are around 98,000 clones, 87% occurring once; the ten biggest clones make up approximately 0.54%. The sequences come from CD4+ or CD8+ T cells sorted from blood, collected in a trial of the OX40 agonist ivuxolimab. Receptors were obtained from an adult with an advanced solid tumor such as melanoma, head and neck, liver or kidney cancer. Both conserved end residues are trimmed from each CDR3. Fields, in order: D gene, J gene, V gene, CDR3 protein. The D gene is left open where the match is weak.

d_gene: .
j_gene: TRBJ1-2
v_gene: TRBV14
CDR3aa: ASSPDVGYT

d_gene: .
j_gene: TRBJ2-2
v_gene: TRBV19
CDR3aa: ASSTSIAGELF

d_gene: .
j_gene: TRBJ2-3
v_gene: TRBV7-8
CDR3aa: ASSLGTYKDTQY

d_gene: .
j_gene: TRBJ1-3
v_gene: TRBV6-1
CDR3aa: ASRIVDRNTIY

d_gene: TRBD1
j_gene: TRBJ1-5
v_gene: TRBV18
CDR3aa: ASSLQGVNQPQH

d_gene: .
j_gene: TRBJ1-3
v_gene: TRBV6-1
CDR3aa: ASTEGLSYSGNTIY

d_gene: .
j_gene: TRBJ2-7
v_gene: TRBV28
CDR3aa: ASSPLGIPPYEQY

d_gene: .
j_gene: TRBJ1-5
v_gene: TRBV19
CDR3aa: ASSIFGPTKGNQPQH

d_gene: .
j_gene: TRBJ1-6
v_gene: TRBV28
CDR3aa: ASSLAGDDNSPLH

d_gene: .
j_gene: TRBJ2-5
v_gene: TRBV19
CDR3aa: ASSISRQETQY

d_gene: TRBD1
j_gene: TRBJ1-6
v_gene: TRBV28
CDR3aa: ASSWFGTGESPLH

d_gene: TRBD1
j_gene: TRBJ1-1
v_gene: TRBV5-1
CDR3aa: ASSSAGGIATEAF

d_gene: .
j_gene: TRBJ2-3
v_gene: TRBV25-1
CDR3aa: ASSDPGPSDTQY

d_gene: .
j_gene: TRBJ2-7
v_gene: TRBV28
CDR3aa: ASRTPYEQY

d_gene: .
j_gene: TRBJ1-2
v_gene: TRBV28
CDR3aa: ASSLVGEWDGYT

d_gene: .
j_gene: TRBJ1-1
v_gene: TRBV4-3
CDR3aa: ASSQDGGMGTEAF